A selection of T cell receptor beta chains follows, all from one sample in a study of regulatory T cells in long-lasting Graves disease. TCRdb re-called the multiplex PCR reads through MiXCR, storing one row per CDR3 protein. Of some 340,000 distinct CDR3 sequences listed, around 23% are singletons. Sequenced here: peripheral blood mononuclear cells (PBMCs), sampled when the disease was refractory, from a patient treated with antithyroid drugs. Source of these receptors: a woman aged 40 to 50 with Graves disease. Both conserved end residues are part of each CDR3. Fields, in order: V gene, J gene, CDR3 protein.

>TRBV20-1|TRBJ1-2
CSARSPRYGYTF
>TRBV2|TRBJ2-7
CASSPGQGNQYF
>TRBV28|TRBJ2-1
CASSVDSGRGNEQFF
>TRBV5-6|TRBJ2-4
CASSSPMLAKNIQYF
>TRBV29-1|TRBJ1-3
CSAEADSGNTIYF
>TRBV5-1|TRBJ1-2
CASSARTGGRWNYGYTF
>TRBV12-3/TRBV12-4|TRBJ1-2
CASSLRQGNGYTF
>TRBV6-1|TRBJ2-7
CASSKRSHLGEQYF
>TRBV7-9|TRBJ2-4
CASSLVSGVWSKNIQYF
>TRBV19|TRBJ2-2
CASISRRGAGELFF
>TRBV2|TRBJ1-5
CASKSSGGNQPQHF
>TRBV7-2|TRBJ2-7
CASSYSPGQGYEQYF
>TRBV7-2|TRBJ2-3
CASSLSPPRVDTQYF
>TRBV7-9|TRBJ1-5
CASSYVRDLRGGNQPQHF
>TRBV18|TRBJ2-7
CASSPPGSPEQYF
>TRBV27|TRBJ1-1
CASSPRGRLQAFF
>TRBV14|TRBJ1-1
CASSRVRAWNTEAFF
>TRBV9|TRBJ2-5
CASSVTGRYQETQYF
>TRBV6-2/TRBV6-3|TRBJ2-7
CASSTRLAATPYEQYF
>TRBV15|TRBJ2-5
CATSRVQLQETQYF
>TRBV3-1|TRBJ1-5
CASSQGGQRYQPQHF
>TRBV3-1|TRBJ2-7
CASSQDLNGPAKEQYF
>TRBV20-1|TRBJ1-1
CSARGEELGTEAFF
>TRBV27|TRBJ1-1
CASSFNPNREDTEAFF
>TRBV7-9|TRBJ2-5
CASSLPYQETQYF
>TRBV29-1|TRBJ1-5
CSALVTGYQPQHF
>TRBV28|TRBJ1-6
CASSFGSPLHF
>TRBV25-1|TRBJ2-5
CASRSLGGAPTETQYF
>TRBV7-2|TRBJ1-6
CASSWGQGVGSPLHF
>TRBV28|TRBJ2-7
CASSSPKIPVVAYEQYF
>TRBV6-5|TRBJ1-2
CASSYHDYGYTF
>TRBV20-1|TRBJ2-5
CSFYRDPETQYF
>TRBV27|TRBJ2-3
CASSFYGSSTDTQYF
>TRBV11-2|TRBJ2-5
CASSLWASGGETQYF
>TRBV28|TRBJ1-5
CASSFGGWGQPQHF
>TRBV5-5|TRBJ1-3
CASSPDGTSGNTIYF
>TRBV20-1|TRBJ2-1
CSAPRPGLAFMGYNEQFF
>TRBV20-1|TRBJ2-7
CSAHPLVAYEQYF
>TRBV2|TRBJ2-7
CASRLSSYEQYF
>TRBV7-9|TRBJ1-1
CASSFPVPDTEAFF
>TRBV18|TRBJ2-7
CASSPGVPISYEQYF
>TRBV28|TRBJ2-2
CASDGGQSLFF
>TRBV28|TRBJ2-7
CASSLRTNVPYEQYF
>TRBV9|TRBJ2-7
CASSVDANPTGEQYF
>TRBV14|TRBJ2-2
CASSQVREFGTGELFF
>TRBV10-3|TRBJ1-1
CAISESGNPLNTEAFF
>TRBV28|TRBJ2-2
CASSLLANTGELFF
>TRBV6-5|TRBJ2-5
CASSYSTGIPETQYF
>TRBV19|TRBJ1-1
CASRDQGWVNTEAFF
>TRBV19|TRBJ2-7
CASSMTRGYEQYF
>TRBV10-3|TRBJ1-6
CAISESGLGRSNSPLHF
>TRBV20-1|TRBJ2-5
CSASAPTGGGETQYF
>TRBV11-2|TRBJ2-7
CASRPSADKKGYEQYF
>TRBV20-1|TRBJ2-1
CSAREGGLYNEQFF
>TRBV12-3/TRBV12-4|TRBJ2-7
CASSLDPQNEQYF